A selection of T cell receptor beta chains follows, all from one sample in a study of cytomegalovirus exposure and HLA in healthy donors. Sequenced by immunoSEQ multiplex PCR; TCRdb stores in-frame clones only, minus some. The profile shows some 200,000 clones, more than 75% of them singletons. The sequencing input was PBMCs. The receptors were sampled from a woman between 40 and 55 years old in good health and CMV-seronegative. Each CDR3 is given with its conserved first and last residue. D genes are given only for firm matches. A row's size may be missing; if present it is once, few, many or a size class.

V gene: TRBV11-3
D gene: NA
clone size: NA
J gene: TRBJ1-1
CDR3 DNA: TGTGCCAGCAGCTTGAGCAATGTGGGAGCCGAAGCTTTCTTT
CDR3 protein: CASSLSNVGAEAFF

V gene: TRBV7-2
D gene: NA
clone size: NA
J gene: TRBJ2-2
CDR3 DNA: TGTGCCAGCAGCCCTGTCGGGAGATCCGGGGAGCTGTTTTTT
CDR3 protein: CASSPVGRSGELFF

V gene: TRBV19
D gene: NA
clone size: NA
J gene: TRBJ1-3
CDR3 DNA: TGTGCCAGTAGGATGGCCGCCTCTGGAAACACCATATATTTT
CDR3 protein: CASRMAASGNTIYF

V gene: TRBV7-2
D gene: NA
clone size: NA
J gene: TRBJ2-3
CDR3 DNA: TGTGCCAGCAGCTTAGGTCTGGGCTTAATAGATACGCAGTATTTT
CDR3 protein: CASSLGLGLIDTQYF

V gene: TRBV6-5
D gene: NA
clone size: NA
J gene: TRBJ2-1
CDR3 DNA: TGTGCCAGCAGTTACTCGGGGCTAGCGTCCTACAATGAGCAGTTCTTC
CDR3 protein: CASSYSGLASYNEQFF

V gene: TRBV9
D gene: TRBD2
clone size: NA
J gene: TRBJ2-6
CDR3 DNA: TGTGCCAGCAGCGTAGCGGGGGGTCGGGCCAACGTCCTGACTTTC
CDR3 protein: CASSVAGGRANVLTF

V gene: TRBV19
D gene: TRBD2
clone size: NA
J gene: TRBJ2-5
CDR3 DNA: TGTGCCAGTAGTGCCGGCAGCGGGGGGGGACAAGAGACCCAGTACTTC
CDR3 protein: CASSAGSGGGQETQYF

V gene: TRBV29-1
D gene: TRBD1
clone size: NA
J gene: TRBJ2-7
CDR3 DNA: TGCAGCGTTGAACTACGGGACAGGGGTTTCGAGCAGTACTTC
CDR3 protein: CSVELRDRGFEQYF

V gene: TRBV27
D gene: NA
clone size: NA
J gene: TRBJ2-7
CDR3 DNA: TGTGCCAGCAGTCCTCGACAGGGAGGTGCGTACGAGCAGTACTTC
CDR3 protein: CASSPRQGGAYEQYF

V gene: TRBV19
D gene: NA
clone size: NA
J gene: TRBJ1-1
CDR3 DNA: TGTGCCAGTAGTAGAACCCTAAACACTGAAGCTTTCTTT
CDR3 protein: CASSRTLNTEAFF

V gene: TRBV4-1
D gene: TRBD2
clone size: NA
J gene: TRBJ2-7
CDR3 DNA: TGCGCCAGCAGCCAAGAATTGGGACGGGGGGGGATCAACGAGCAGTACTTC
CDR3 protein: CASSQELGRGGINEQYF

V gene: TRBV15
D gene: NA
clone size: NA
J gene: TRBJ2-1
CDR3 DNA: TGTGCCACAAAGCAGGGGACTACTTACAATGAGCAGTTCTTC
CDR3 protein: CATKQGTTYNEQFF

V gene: TRBV5-8
D gene: NA
clone size: few
J gene: TRBJ1-1
CDR3 DNA: TGTGCCAGCAGCTTGGTGGGACTCCTGAACACTGAAGCTTTCTTT
CDR3 protein: CASSLVGLLNTEAFF

V gene: TRBV2
D gene: TRBD2
clone size: NA
J gene: TRBJ2-7
CDR3 DNA: TGTGCCAGCAGTGAATGGTTAGCGGGAGGGACCTACGAGCAGTACTTC
CDR3 protein: CASSEWLAGGTYEQYF

V gene: TRBV6-5
D gene: TRBD2
clone size: NA
J gene: TRBJ2-3
CDR3 DNA: TGTGCCAGCAGGCCAGCGGGGAACACAGATACGCAGTATTTT
CDR3 protein: CASRPAGNTDTQYF

V gene: TRBV10-3
D gene: NA
clone size: once
J gene: TRBJ1-3
CDR3 DNA: TGTGCCATCAGTGATGGGGCAGGGAGGGGAAACACCATATATTTT
CDR3 protein: CAISDGAGRGNTIYF

V gene: TRBV27
D gene: TRBD2
clone size: few
J gene: TRBJ2-1
CDR3 DNA: TGTGCCAGCCGAGGGGCTAGCGGGAGTCTCCTCGGAACGGAGCAGTTCTTC
CDR3 protein: CASRGASGSLLGTEQFF

V gene: TRBV7-9
D gene: NA
clone size: NA
J gene: TRBJ2-5
CDR3 DNA: TGTTCCAGCAGCCACCCCCGGTGGGGGCAAAAGCCCCAAGAGACCCAGTACTTC
CDR3 protein: CSSSHPRWGQKPQETQYF

V gene: TRBV20-1
D gene: NA
clone size: NA
J gene: TRBJ1-5
CDR3 DNA: TGCAGTGTGGGCCCAGGGCCCCAGCATTTT
CDR3 protein: CSVGPGPQHF

V gene: TRBV7-9
D gene: NA
clone size: NA
J gene: TRBJ2-1
CDR3 DNA: TGTGCCAGCAGCTTAACCGCTAGCGCCCCCTCCTACAATGAGCAGTTCTTC
CDR3 protein: CASSLTASAPSYNEQFF

V gene: TRBV19
D gene: NA
clone size: NA
J gene: TRBJ2-2
CDR3 DNA: TGTGCCAGTAGTATGTTACAGAAAATCACCGGGGAGCTGTTTTTT
CDR3 protein: CASSMLQKITGELFF

V gene: TRBV7-3
D gene: NA
clone size: NA
J gene: TRBJ2-7
CDR3 DNA: TGTGCCAGCAGCTTAACAGGAGGGAGAAGCTCCTACGAGCAGTACTTC
CDR3 protein: CASSLTGGRSSYEQYF

V gene: TRBV5-1
D gene: NA
clone size: once
J gene: TRBJ1-1
CDR3 DNA: TGCGCCAGCAGCTCCTTGGGCAGCTCGAACACTGAAGCTTTCTTT
CDR3 protein: CASSSLGSSNTEAFF

V gene: TRBV5-1
D gene: NA
clone size: NA
J gene: TRBJ1-2
CDR3 DNA: TGCGCCAGCAGCTCGGGGGGAAGACGGGGCTATGGCTACACCTTC
CDR3 protein: CASSSGGRRGYGYTF

V gene: TRBV9
D gene: TRBD1
clone size: NA
J gene: TRBJ1-2
CDR3 DNA: TGTGCCAGCAGCGTTCAAAGACAGGGGAGCTATGGCTACACCTTC
CDR3 protein: CASSVQRQGSYGYTF

V gene: TRBV7-2
D gene: NA
clone size: NA
J gene: TRBJ1-1
CDR3 DNA: TGTGCCAGCAGCTCGGGGGGGGGTCTGAACACTGAAGCTTTCTTT
CDR3 protein: CASSSGGGLNTEAFF

V gene: TRBV29-1
D gene: TRBD2
clone size: NA
J gene: TRBJ2-5
CDR3 DNA: TGCAGCGTGGACCTTACCAGCGGGAGGGCCCTCAAGGCGGGGCCAGAGACCCAGTACTTC
CDR3 protein: CSVDLTSGRALKAGPETQYF

V gene: TRBV11-2
D gene: NA
clone size: NA
J gene: TRBJ2-5
CDR3 DNA: TGTGCCAGCAGCTCCAGCAGGGGATCGGAGACCCAGTACTTC
CDR3 protein: CASSSSRGSETQYF

V gene: TRBV19
D gene: NA
clone size: NA
J gene: TRBJ1-1
CDR3 DNA: TGTGCCAGTAGTATATCCGGGTCGAACACTGAAGCTTTCTTT
CDR3 protein: CASSISGSNTEAFF

V gene: TRBV25-1
D gene: NA
clone size: NA
J gene: TRBJ1-3
CDR3 DNA: TGTGCCAGCAGTGAGTACTCCTCCCCTCCAGGGGACACCATATATTTT
CDR3 protein: CASSEYSSPPGDTIYF

V gene: TRBV7-3
D gene: NA
clone size: once
J gene: TRBJ1-1
CDR3 DNA: TGTGCCAGCAGCTTAACCCCCGGAGTGACTGAAGCTTTCTTT
CDR3 protein: CASSLTPGVTEAFF

V gene: TRBV4-1
D gene: TRBD2
clone size: few
J gene: TRBJ2-7
CDR3 DNA: TGCGCCAGCAGCCAACCCCTAGCGGGTAGGACCTACGAGCAGTACTTC
CDR3 protein: CASSQPLAGRTYEQYF

V gene: TRBV28
D gene: TRBD1
clone size: NA
J gene: TRBJ2-7
CDR3 DNA: TGTGCCAGCAATCAGACCCCAGGGGGCAGCTCCTACGAGCAGTACTTC
CDR3 protein: CASNQTPGGSSYEQYF

V gene: TRBV14
D gene: NA
clone size: NA
J gene: TRBJ2-5
CDR3 DNA: TGTGCCAGCAGCCAAGTCGGCGGGGAGGTGGCCCAGTACTTC
CDR3 protein: CASSQVGGEVAQYF

V gene: TRBV6-4
D gene: NA
clone size: NA
J gene: TRBJ1-5
CDR3 DNA: TGTGCCAGCAGTGAGGCGGGTTCTAATCAGCCCCAGCATTTT
CDR3 protein: CASSEAGSNQPQHF

V gene: TRBV30
D gene: TRBD1
clone size: NA
J gene: TRBJ2-5
CDR3 DNA: TGTGCCTGGAGTTTGCACAGGGGTATCCAAGAGACCCAGTACTTC
CDR3 protein: CAWSLHRGIQETQYF

V gene: TRBV28
D gene: TRBD1
clone size: few
J gene: TRBJ2-7
CDR3 DNA: TGTGCCAGCAGTTTCGGGACAGGGTCCTACGAGCAGTACTTC
CDR3 protein: CASSFGTGSYEQYF

V gene: TRBV7-8
D gene: NA
clone size: NA
J gene: TRBJ1-1
CDR3 DNA: TGTGCCAGCAGCCATTCTGAGGTCGATGAAGCTTTCTTT
CDR3 protein: CASSHSEVDEAFF

V gene: TRBV2
D gene: TRBD2
clone size: NA
J gene: TRBJ2-1
CDR3 DNA: TGTGCCAGCAGGGATGGGACTACCGTCGATGAGCAGTTCTTC
CDR3 protein: CASRDGTTVDEQFF

V gene: TRBV10-1
D gene: TRBD1
clone size: NA
J gene: TRBJ1-1
CDR3 DNA: TGCGCCAGCAGTGAGGCCGGGACAGGTGAAGCTTTCTTT
CDR3 protein: CASSEAGTGEAFF

V gene: TRBV18
D gene: TRBD1
clone size: NA
J gene: TRBJ1-2
CDR3 DNA: TGTGCCAGCTCACCACAACCCCACGGGGCTAGGACAGGAAGCCAGGTGGACGGTGGCTACACCTTC
CDR3 protein: CASSPQPHGARTGSQVDGGYTF

V gene: TRBV4-1
D gene: NA
clone size: once
J gene: TRBJ2-5
CDR3 DNA: TGCGCCAGCAGCCAGAAACAGGGATGGGAGACCCAGTACTTC
CDR3 protein: CASSQKQGWETQYF